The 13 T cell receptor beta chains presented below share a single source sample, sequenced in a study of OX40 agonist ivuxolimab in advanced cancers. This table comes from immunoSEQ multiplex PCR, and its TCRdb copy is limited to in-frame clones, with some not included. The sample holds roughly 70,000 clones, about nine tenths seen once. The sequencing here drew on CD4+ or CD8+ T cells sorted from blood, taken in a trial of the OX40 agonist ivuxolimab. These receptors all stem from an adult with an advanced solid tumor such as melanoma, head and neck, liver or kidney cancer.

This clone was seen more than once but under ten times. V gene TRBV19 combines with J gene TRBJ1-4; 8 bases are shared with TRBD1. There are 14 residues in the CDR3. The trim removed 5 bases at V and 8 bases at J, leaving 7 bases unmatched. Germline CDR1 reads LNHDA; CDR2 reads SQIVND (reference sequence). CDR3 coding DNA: TGTGCCAGTAGTCTGACAGGGGTAGGGGAAAAACTGTTTTTT. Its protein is CASSLTGVGEKLFF.

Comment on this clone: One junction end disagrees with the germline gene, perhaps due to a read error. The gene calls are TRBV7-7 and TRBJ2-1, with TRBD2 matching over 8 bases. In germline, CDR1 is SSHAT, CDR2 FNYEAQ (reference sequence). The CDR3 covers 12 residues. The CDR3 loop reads CASSSGGPEQFF. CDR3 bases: TGTGCTAGCAGCTCGGGGGGGCCTGAGCAGTTCTTC. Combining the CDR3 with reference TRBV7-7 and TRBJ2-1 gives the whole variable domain GAGVSQSPRYKVTKRGQDVTLRCDPISSHATLYWYQQALGQGPEFLTYFNYEAQPDKSGLPSDRFSAERPEGSISTLTIQRTEQRDSAMYRCASSSGGPEQFFGPGTRLTVL.

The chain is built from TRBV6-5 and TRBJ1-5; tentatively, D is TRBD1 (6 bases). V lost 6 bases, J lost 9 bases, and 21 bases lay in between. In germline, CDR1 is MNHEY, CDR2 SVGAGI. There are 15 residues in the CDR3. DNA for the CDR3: TGTGCCAGCAGCCCCACCGTTGGTTCCAGGGGGCCCCAGCATTTT. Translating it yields CASSPTVGSRGPQHF.

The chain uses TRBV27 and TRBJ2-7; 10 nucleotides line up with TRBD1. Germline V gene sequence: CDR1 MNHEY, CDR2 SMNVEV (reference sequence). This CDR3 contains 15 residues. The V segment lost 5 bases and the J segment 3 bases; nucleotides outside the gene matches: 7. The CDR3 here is CASSRTGGAVYEQYF. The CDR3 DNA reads TGTGCCAGCAGTCGGACAGGGGGGGCGGTCTACGAGCAGTACTTC.

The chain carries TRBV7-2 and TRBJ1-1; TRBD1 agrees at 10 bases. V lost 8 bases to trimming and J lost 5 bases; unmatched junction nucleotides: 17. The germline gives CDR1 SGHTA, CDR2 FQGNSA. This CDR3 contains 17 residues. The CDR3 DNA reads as TGTGCCAGCCCCCCTCAGAGGGACAGGGGAGGAGAGACTGAAGCTTTCTTT. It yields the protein CASPPQRDRGGETEAFF.

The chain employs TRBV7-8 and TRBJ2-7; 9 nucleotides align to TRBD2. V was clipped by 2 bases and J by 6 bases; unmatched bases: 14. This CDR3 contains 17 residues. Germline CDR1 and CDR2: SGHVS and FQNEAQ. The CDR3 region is CASSLSGGGRAPFEQYF. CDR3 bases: TGTGCCAGCAGCTTAAGTGGGGGCGGGAGGGCCCCTTTCGAGCAGTACTTC.

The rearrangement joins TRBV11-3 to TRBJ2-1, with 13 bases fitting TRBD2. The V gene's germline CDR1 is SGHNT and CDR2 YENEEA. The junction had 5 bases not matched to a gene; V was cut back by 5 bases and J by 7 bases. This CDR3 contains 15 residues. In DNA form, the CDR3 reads TGTGCCAGCAGCAAAACGGGACTAGCGGGAAATGAGCAGTTCTTC. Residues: CASSKTGLAGNEQFF.

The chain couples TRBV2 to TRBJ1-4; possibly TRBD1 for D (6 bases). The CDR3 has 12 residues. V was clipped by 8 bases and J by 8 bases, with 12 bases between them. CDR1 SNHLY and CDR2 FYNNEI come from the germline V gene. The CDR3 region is CASGQGLEKLFF. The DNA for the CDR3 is TGTGCCAGCGGGCAGGGGCTGGAAAAACTGTTTTTT.

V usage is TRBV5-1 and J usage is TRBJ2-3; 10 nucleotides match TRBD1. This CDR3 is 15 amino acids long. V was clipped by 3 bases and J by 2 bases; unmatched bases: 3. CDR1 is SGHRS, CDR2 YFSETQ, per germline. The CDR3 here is CASSSGTGVTDTQYF. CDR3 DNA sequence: TGCGCCAGCAGCTCCGGGACAGGGGTCACAGATACGCAGTATTTT.

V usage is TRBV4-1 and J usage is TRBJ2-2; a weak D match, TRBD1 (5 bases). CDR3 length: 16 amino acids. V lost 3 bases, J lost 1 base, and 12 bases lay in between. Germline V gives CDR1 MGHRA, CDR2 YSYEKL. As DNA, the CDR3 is TGCGCCAGCAGCCACCTTCGCGGACAGAACACCGGGGAGCTGTTTTTT. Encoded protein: CASSHLRGQNTGELFF.

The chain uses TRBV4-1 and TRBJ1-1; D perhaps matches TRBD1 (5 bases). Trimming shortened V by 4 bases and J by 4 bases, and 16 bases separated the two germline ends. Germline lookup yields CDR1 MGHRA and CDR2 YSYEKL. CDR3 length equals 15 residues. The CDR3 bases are TGCGCCAGCAGCCCCCGGGGCGGGTTTATCACTGAAGCTTTCTTT. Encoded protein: CASSPRGGFITEAFF.

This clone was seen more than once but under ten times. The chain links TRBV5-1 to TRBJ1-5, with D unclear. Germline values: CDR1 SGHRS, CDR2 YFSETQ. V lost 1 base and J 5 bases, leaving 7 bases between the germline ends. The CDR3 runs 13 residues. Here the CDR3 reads CASSLNGDQPQHF. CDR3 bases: TGCGCCAGCAGCTTGAACGGGGATCAGCCCCAGCATTTT.

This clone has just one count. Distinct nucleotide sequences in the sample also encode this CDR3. CDR3: CASSYSGDRNEKLFF. The CDR3 DNA is TGTGCCAGCAGTTACTCCGGGGATCGTAATGAAAAACTGTTTTTT. The chain is built from TRBV6-6 and TRBJ1-4, with D unresolved. Germline V lookup: CDR1 MNHNY, CDR2 SVGAGI (reference sequence). V was pared by 0 bases and J by 4 bases, with 9 bases between. This CDR3 spans 15 amino acids.